The 11 T cell receptor beta chains presented below share a single source sample, sequenced in a study of response to subunit inactivated influenza vaccine. TCRdb fed the RT-PCR reads into MiXCR, producing one record per CDR3 protein. Of fewer than 600,000 distinct CDR3 sequences in the sample, more than 7% were seen once. The specimen comprised PBMCs from blood, sampled roughly 24 months after vaccination. The receptors derive from a man aged 50-75 years who received an inactivated influenza vaccine.

The chain recombines TRBV20-1 with TRBJ2-3; 7 bases match TRBD1. Per the germline V gene, CDR1 is DFQATT and CDR2 is SNEGSKA (reference sequence). Trimming removed 4 bases from V and 7 bases from J; junction bases left unmatched: 5. This CDR3 is built from 12 residues. The CDR3 coding sequence is TGCAGTGCTAAGGGGGCAGAATATACGCAGTATTTT. It codes for CSAKGAEYTQYF.

J is TRBJ1-1 and V is TRBV10-3; D is unclear. CDR1 and CDR2 (germline): ENHRY, SYGVKD. V was pared by 7 bases and J by 0 bases, with 15 bases between. The CDR3 has 15 residues. This CDR3 reads CAIKKSDRLNTEAFF. As DNA, the CDR3 is TGTGCCATCAAGAAAAGTGATAGGCTGAACACTGAAGCTTTCTTT.

In its sample, this clonotype was seen many times. This chain links TRBV5-6 with TRBJ2-1, with D tentatively TRBD1 (5 bases). The germline CDR1 and CDR2 sequences are SGHDT and YYEEEE. The CDR3 contains 13 residues. Trimming stripped 4 bases from V and 4 bases from J, with 9 bases between. The CDR3 region is CASSRRQYNEQFF. CDR3 DNA sequence: TGTGCCAGCAGCAGACGACAGTACAATGAGCAGTTCTTC.

This clonotype was observed a few times. The chain employs TRBV5-5 and TRBJ2-3, with 9 bases fitting TRBD1. The CDR3 totals 15 residues. The junction had 4 bases not matched to a gene; V was cut back by 1 base and J by 4 bases. From germline, CDR1 is SGHKS and CDR2 YYEKEE (reference sequence). The CDR3 loop is CASSLITGGADTQYF. CDR3 sequence (DNA): TGTGCCAGCAGCTTGATAACAGGGGGCGCAGATACGCAGTATTTT.

This clonotype was observed a few times. This chain uses TRBV19 with TRBJ2-1; the D gene is possibly TRBD1 (6 bases). V was shortened by 7 bases and J by 0 bases, with 13 bases between the two germline ends. Germline V gives CDR1 LNHDA, CDR2 SQIVND (reference sequence). CDR3 size: 15 residues. In DNA form, the CDR3 reads TGTGCCAGTAAGACCACAGGGCTCTCCTACAATGAGCAGTTCTTC. Protein product: CASKTTGLSYNEQFF.

This clonotype was counted between two and nine times. V gene TRBV2 combines with J gene TRBJ2-5; D might be TRBD2 (6 bases). Trimming pared 4 bases from V and 0 bases from J, leaving 9 bases between. The CDR3 is 14 residues long. The germline CDR1 and CDR2 sequences are SNHLY and FYNNEI. CDR3 DNA sequence: TGTGCCAGCAGTGTCATAGCGGACCAAGAGACCCAGTACTTC. Encoded protein: CASSVIADQETQYF.

This clonotype was observed at least ten times. This chain links TRBV20-1 with TRBJ1-4, with 8 positions matching TRBD1. J gave up 7 bases and V 4 bases, and 8 bases lay outside the gene matches. Germline V gene lookup returns CDR1 DFQATT and CDR2 SNEGSKA (reference sequence). The CDR3 runs 14 residues. This CDR3 reads CSAIVRTGSEKLFF. The CDR3 DNA reads TGCAGTGCTATCGTAAGGACAGGGAGTGAAAAACTGTTTTTT.

This clonotype was observed a handful of times. This chain joins TRBV12-3 or TRBV12-4 and TRBJ1-2; no definite D call. Trimming removed 0 bases at V and 2 bases at J, with 10 bases between. This CDR3 is 15 amino acids long. The CDR3 loop reads CASSLALTANYGYTF. CDR3 sequence (DNA): TGTGCCAGCAGTTTAGCGCTCACGGCCAACTATGGCTACACCTTC.

V usage is TRBV29-1 and J usage is TRBJ2-2; 11 positions match TRBD2. The germline CDR1 and CDR2 sequences are SQVTM and ANQGSEA. The CDR3 loop spans 14 amino acids. V lost 4 bases, J lost 6 bases, and 4 bases stayed unmatched. CDR3 loop: CSVGLAGGAGELFF. For the CDR3, the DNA is TGCAGCGTTGGGCTAGCGGGAGGCGCCGGGGAGCTGTTTTTT.

This clonotype was observed a few times. This rearrangement joins TRBV2 to TRBJ1-2, with 9 bases identical to TRBD1. V lost 6 bases, J lost 6 bases, and 11 bases stayed unmatched. CDR3 length equals 15 residues. Germline CDR1 SNHLY, CDR2 FYNNEI. The CDR3 sequence: CASRDRTGEENGYTF. The CDR3 DNA follows: TGTGCCAGCAGGGACCGGACAGGGGAAGAGAATGGCTACACCTTC. Supplemented by reference TRBV2 and TRBJ1-2, the full variable domain reads EPEVTQTPSHQVTQMGQEVILRCVPISNHLYFYWYRQILGQKVEFLVSFYNNEISEKSEIFDDQFSVERPDGSNFTLKIRSTKLEDSAMYFCASRDRTGEENGYTFGSGTRLTVV.

This chain joins TRBV7-9 and TRBJ2-1; D unresolved. This CDR3 is 13 amino acids long. The V end was cut by 1 base, the J end by 10 bases, with 11 bases between. Germline assignment: CDR1 SEHNR and CDR2 FQNEAQ (reference sequence). In DNA, the CDR3 is TGTGCCAGCAGCTTAGGTGCCACAGCCGAGCAGTTCTTC. It specifies CASSLGATAEQFF.